This T cell receptor beta chain was found in a study of graft-versus-host responses after intestinal transplantation. Study-wide context: Each recipient received a multivisceral, liver-intestinal, or isolated intestinal graft. After anti-thymocyte globulin induction, recipients took tacrolimus and steroids for roughly three years.

Remarks on this clone: No antigen is known for it.

Overall study results and limits: An association linked early post-transplant HvG declines with peak circulating GvH clone levels. GvH clones appeared in recipient marrow, some first in ileum or blood.

Generated by immunoSEQ multiplex PCR, the TCRdb table keeps only in-frame clones and is missing some. This sample has 93,000 or so clones, with approximately 93% found just once. The trim removed 7 bases at V and 7 bases at J, leaving 3 bases unmatched. The V gene's germline CDR1 is LNHDA and CDR2 SQIVND (reference sequence). The CDR3 loop spans 12 amino acids. This specimen was unstimulated CD8+ T cells sorted from spleen or lymph node cells, taken before intestinal transplant. The TCR originated in a human donor who received an intestinal transplant. This chain links TRBV19 with TRBJ2-2, with TRBD2 matching over 7 bases. The CDR3 DNA follows: TGTGCCAGTACGGGGGGTTTCGGGGAGCTGTTTTTT. Encoded protein: CASTGGFGELFF.